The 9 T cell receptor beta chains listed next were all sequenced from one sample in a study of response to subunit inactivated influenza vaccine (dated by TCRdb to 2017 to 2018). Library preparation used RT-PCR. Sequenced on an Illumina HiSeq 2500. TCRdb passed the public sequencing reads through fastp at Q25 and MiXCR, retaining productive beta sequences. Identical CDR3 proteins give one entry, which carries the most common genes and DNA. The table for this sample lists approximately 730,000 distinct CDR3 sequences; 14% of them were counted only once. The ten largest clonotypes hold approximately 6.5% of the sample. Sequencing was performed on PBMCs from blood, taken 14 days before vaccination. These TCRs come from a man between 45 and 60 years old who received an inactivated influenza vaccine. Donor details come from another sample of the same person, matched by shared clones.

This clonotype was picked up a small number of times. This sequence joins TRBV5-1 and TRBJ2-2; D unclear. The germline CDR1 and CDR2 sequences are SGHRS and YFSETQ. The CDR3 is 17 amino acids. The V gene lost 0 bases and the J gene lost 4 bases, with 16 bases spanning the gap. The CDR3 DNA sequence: TGCGCCAGCAGCTTGGAGGTCCGGCTCTTCAGCACCGGGGAGCTGTTTTTT. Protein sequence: CASSLEVRLFSTGELFF.

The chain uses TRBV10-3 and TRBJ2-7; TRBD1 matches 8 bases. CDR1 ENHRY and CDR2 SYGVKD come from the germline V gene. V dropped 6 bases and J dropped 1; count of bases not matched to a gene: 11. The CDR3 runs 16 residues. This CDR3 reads CAISDQTGGPSYEQYF. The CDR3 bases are TGTGCCATCAGCGATCAAACAGGGGGACCGTCCTACGAGCAGTACTTC.

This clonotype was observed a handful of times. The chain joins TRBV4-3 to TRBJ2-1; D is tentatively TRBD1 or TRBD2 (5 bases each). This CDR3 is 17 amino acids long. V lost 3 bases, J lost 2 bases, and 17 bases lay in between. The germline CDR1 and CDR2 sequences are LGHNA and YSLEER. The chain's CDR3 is CASSQGSGAGPYNEQFF. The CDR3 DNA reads TGCGCCAGCAGCCAGGGGTCCGGGGCGGGTCCCTACAATGAGCAGTTCTTC.

The CDR3 reads CATSRDLGDTQYF. The CDR3 region has the DNA TGTGCCACCAGCAGAGATCTTGGAGATACGCAGTATTTT. The chain links TRBV15 to TRBJ2-3, with D uncertain. Germline V lookup: CDR1 LNHNV, CDR2 YYDKDF (reference sequence). V was cut by 0 bases and J by 5 bases, with 6 bases left in between. This CDR3 region has 13 residues.

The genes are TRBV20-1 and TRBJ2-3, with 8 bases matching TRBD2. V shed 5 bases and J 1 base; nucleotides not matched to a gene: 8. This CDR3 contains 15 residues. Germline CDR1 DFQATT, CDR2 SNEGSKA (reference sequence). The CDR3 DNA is TGCAGTGCTGCCCATCTAGCGGGCGGCACAGATACGCAGTATTTT. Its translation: CSAAHLAGGTDTQYF.

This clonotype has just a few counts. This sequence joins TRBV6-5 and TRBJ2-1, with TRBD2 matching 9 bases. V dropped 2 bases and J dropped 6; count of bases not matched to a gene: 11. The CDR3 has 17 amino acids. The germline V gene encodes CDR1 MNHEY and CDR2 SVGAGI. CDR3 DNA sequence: TGTGCCAGCAGTTACGCGGGTTCCCGGCGGGGGGGCAATGAGCAGTTCTTC. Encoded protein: CASSYAGSRRGGNEQFF.

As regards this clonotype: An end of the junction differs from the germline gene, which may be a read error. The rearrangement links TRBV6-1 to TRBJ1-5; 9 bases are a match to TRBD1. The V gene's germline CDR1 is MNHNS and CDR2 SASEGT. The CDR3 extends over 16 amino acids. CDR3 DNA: TGTGCCAGCAGTGGCCTACCGGGACAGGGCGATCAGGCCCAGCATTTT. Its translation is CASSGLPGQGDQAQHF.

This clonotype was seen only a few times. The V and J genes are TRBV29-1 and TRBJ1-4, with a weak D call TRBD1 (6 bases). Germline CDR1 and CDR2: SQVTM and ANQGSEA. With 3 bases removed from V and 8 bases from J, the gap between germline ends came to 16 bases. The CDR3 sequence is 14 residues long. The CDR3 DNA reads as TGCAGCGTTGAGGGAGCAGGGGACGGCGAAAAACTGTTTTTT. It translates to CSVEGAGDGEKLFF. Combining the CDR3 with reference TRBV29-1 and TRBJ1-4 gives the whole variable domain SAVISQKPSRDICQRGTSLTIQCQVDSQVTMMFWYRQQPGQSLTLIATANQGSEATYESGFVIDKFPISRPNLTFSTLTVSNMSPEDSSIYLCSVEGAGDGEKLFFGSGTQLSVL.

The CDR3 loop is CASSSWRASYEQYF. In nucleotides, the CDR3 is TGTGCCAGCAGTTCTTGGCGGGCCTCCTACGAGCAGTACTTC. The V gene is TRBV12-3 or TRBV12-4, the J gene TRBJ2-7; TRBD2 is a possible D gene (5 bases). The CDR3 is made up of 14 amino acids. The V and J ends lost 4 bases and 0 bases respectively, with 10 bases between them.